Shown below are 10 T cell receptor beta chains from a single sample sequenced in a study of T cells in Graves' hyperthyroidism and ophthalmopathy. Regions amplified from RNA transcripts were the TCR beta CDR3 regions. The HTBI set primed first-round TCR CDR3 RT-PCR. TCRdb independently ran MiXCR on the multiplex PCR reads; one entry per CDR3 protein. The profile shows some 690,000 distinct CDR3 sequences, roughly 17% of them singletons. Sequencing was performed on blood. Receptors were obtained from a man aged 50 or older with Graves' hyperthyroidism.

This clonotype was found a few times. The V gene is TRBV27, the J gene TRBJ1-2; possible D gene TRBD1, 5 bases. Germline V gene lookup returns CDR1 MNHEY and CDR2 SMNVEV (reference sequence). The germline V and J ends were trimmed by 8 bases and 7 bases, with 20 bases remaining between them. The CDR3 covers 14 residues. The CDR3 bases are TGTGCCAGCGGCCCGGGGCACCTTCTCTCTGGCTACACCTTC. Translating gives CASGPGHLLSGYTF.

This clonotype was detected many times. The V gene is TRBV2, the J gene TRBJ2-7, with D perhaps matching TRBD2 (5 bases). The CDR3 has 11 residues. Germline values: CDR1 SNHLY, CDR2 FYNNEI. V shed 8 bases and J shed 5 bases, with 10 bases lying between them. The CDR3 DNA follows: TGTGCCAGCCACGTTAGCGACGAGCAGTACTTC. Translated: CASHVSDEQYF.

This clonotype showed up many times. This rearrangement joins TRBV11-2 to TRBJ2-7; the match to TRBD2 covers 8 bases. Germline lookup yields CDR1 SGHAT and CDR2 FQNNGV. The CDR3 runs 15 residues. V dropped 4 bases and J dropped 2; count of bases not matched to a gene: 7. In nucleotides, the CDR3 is TGTGCCAGCAGCTCCGAGCGGGAGCTTACCTACGAGCAGTACTTC. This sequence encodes CASSSERELTYEQYF.

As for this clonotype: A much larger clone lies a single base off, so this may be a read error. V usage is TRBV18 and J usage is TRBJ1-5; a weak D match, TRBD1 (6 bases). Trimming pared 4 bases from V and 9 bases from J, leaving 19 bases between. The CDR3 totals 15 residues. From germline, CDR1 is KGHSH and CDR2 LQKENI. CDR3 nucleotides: TGTGCCAGCTCACGTTATTCAGGGGACGATCCGCCCCAGCATTTT. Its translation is CASSRYSGDDPPQHF. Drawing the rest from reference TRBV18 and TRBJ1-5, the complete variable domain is NAGVMQNPRHLVRRRGQEARLRCSPMKGHSHVYWYRQLPEEGLKFMVYLQKENIIDESGMPKERFSAEFPKEGPSILRIQQVVRGDSAAYFCASSRYSGDDPPQHFGDGTRLSIL.

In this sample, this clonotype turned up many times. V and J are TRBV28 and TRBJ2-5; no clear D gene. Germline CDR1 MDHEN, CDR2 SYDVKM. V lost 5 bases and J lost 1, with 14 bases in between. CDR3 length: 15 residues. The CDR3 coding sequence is TGTGCCAGCAGTCCTGTCGGACGGACCCAAGAGACCCAGTACTTC. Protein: CASSPVGRTQETQYF.

CDR3 residues: CASTSGRASEQFF. The CDR3 bases are TGCGCCAGTACTAGCGGGAGGGCCAGTGAGCAGTTCTTC. The rearrangement uses TRBV4-3 and TRBJ2-1, with TRBD2 matching 13 bases. The CDR3 is 13 amino acids. Unmatched junction bases numbered 5, after V lost 9 bases and J lost 9 bases. CDR1 and CDR2 from the germline V gene are LGHNA and YSLEER.

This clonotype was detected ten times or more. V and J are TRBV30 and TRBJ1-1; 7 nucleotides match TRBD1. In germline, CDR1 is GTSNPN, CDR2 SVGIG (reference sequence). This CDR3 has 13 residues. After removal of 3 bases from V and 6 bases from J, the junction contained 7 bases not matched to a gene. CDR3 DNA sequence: TGTGCCTGGAGGAATCAGGGGGTTGCTGAAGCTTTCTTT. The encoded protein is CAWRNQGVAEAFF.

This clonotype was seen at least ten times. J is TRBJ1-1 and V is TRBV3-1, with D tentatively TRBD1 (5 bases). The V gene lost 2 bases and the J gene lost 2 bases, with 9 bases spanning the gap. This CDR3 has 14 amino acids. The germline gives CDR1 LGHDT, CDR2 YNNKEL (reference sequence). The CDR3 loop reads CASSQQGGNTEAFF. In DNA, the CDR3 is TGTGCCAGCAGCCAACAGGGCGGTAACACTGAAGCTTTCTTT.

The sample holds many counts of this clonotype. The CDR3 reads CASSLGHSGSDPYEQYF. The CDR3 nucleotides read TGTGCCAGCAGCTTAGGTCATAGTGGATCGGACCCCTACGAGCAGTACTTC. This chain uses TRBV11-2 with TRBJ2-7; D remains unclear. CDR3 length: 17 amino acids. Trimming left V 1 base short and J 2 bases short, with 18 bases between. The V gene's germline CDR1 is SGHAT and CDR2 FQNNGV.

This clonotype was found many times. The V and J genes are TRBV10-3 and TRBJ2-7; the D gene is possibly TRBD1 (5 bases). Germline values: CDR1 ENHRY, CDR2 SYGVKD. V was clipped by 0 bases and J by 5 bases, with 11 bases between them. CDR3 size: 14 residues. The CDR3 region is CAISESTLGDEQYF. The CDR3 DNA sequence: TGTGCCATCAGTGAGTCGACTCTAGGGGACGAGCAGTACTTC.